This T cell receptor beta chain is from a study of blood T cell repertoires in COVID-19. Study-wide context: There were acute and convalescent COVID-19 samples, and they came from the United States, Italy and Spain. PBMCs, B-cell-depleted T cells, or T cells were the source of the cDNA or gDNA that made up the material.

Per the germline V gene, CDR1 is SGHNT and CDR2 is YENEEA. Trimming cost V 1 base and J 1 base; bases outside gene matches: 2. This CDR3 comprises 15 residues. Authors' data handling: Scientists estimated how many nucleated cells there were by amplifying reference gene primers. Profiled with immunoSEQ multiplex PCR; TCRdb holds only in-frame clones, not every one. The V and J calls and the clone size are those of that table, but D and trimming were determined from the DNA. The table records around 200,000 clones, around 83% of them present only once. Sequenced input: peripheral blood. The receptor comes from a man aged 40-50 years with active or convalescent COVID-19. The rearrangement uses TRBV11-3 and TRBJ2-3; TRBD1 matches at 7 bases. The CDR3 spells CASSLGDSRTDTQYF. For the CDR3, the DNA is TGTGCCAGCAGCTTAGGGGACAGTCGCACAGATACGCAGTATTTT.